The entry below gives a single TCR beta chain sequence along with its context. The antigen is unknown. This entry belongs to a study of Ad26.COV2.S vaccination and SARS-CoV-2 variants. Turning to the study itself: Ad26.COV2.S shots went into the muscle once or twice, 56 days apart.

Generated by immunoSEQ multiplex PCR, the TCRdb table keeps only in-frame clones and is missing some. The sample holds about 350,000 clones, around 89% seen once. Regarding the study as a whole: Relative to placebo recipients, vaccine recipients exhibited elevated spike-specific TCR breadth. Reportedly, spike-specific CD8+ and CD4+ T cell responses achieved substantial breadth once vaccination had taken place.

The CDR3 loop spans 18 amino acids. Trimming at V came to 1 base and at J to 7 bases, leaving 16 bases not matched to a gene. Germline V gene data show CDR1 as SGHTA and CDR2 as FQGNSA. The treatment: around 19 received Ad26.COV2.S at low or high dose, single or two shots; about 5 received placebo; per-sample allocation not given. Specimen acquisition occurred on day 63 following the initial vaccine or placebo injection. Recruitment in Boston yielded a donor of adult age, 18-55 years. J is TRBJ2-1 and V is TRBV7-2; TRBD2 matches 7 bases. This material consisted of peripheral blood, taken in a trial of Ad26.COV2.S vaccine versus placebo. The sequence derives from a person between 18 and 65 years old who received the Ad26.COV2.S COVID-19 vaccine or a placebo. CDR3 in amino acids: CASSLVSAGATSMNEQFF. The CDR3 coding sequence is TGTGCCAGCAGCTTAGTCTCCGCGGGAGCTACTTCCATGAATGAGCAGTTCTTC. The whole variable domain, filled in from reference TRBV7-2 and TRBJ2-1, reads GAGVSQSPSNKVTEKGKDVELRCDPISGHTALYWYRQSLGQGLEFLIYFQGNSAPDKSGLPSDRFSAERTGGSVSTLTIQRTQQEDSAVYLCASSLVSAGATSMNEQFFGPGTRLTVL.